What follows are 26 T cell receptor beta chains derived from one specimen sequenced in a study of T cell responses to AZD1222 COVID-19 vaccine. Profiled with immunoSEQ multiplex PCR; TCRdb holds only in-frame clones, not every one. The sample contains about 79,000 clones, approximately 80% of which appear only once. Source: peripheral blood, taken on day 0 of AZD1222 vaccination. These receptors were collected from an adult in good health.

This clone turned up a few times. The J gene is TRBJ2-7, the V gene TRBV6-2 or TRBV6-3; the D gene is possibly TRBD2 (6 bases). Germline loops: CDR1 MNHEY, CDR2 SVGEGT. CDR3 length: 19 residues. V lost 5 bases, J lost 3 bases, and 29 bases lay in between. DNA for the CDR3: TGTGCCAGCAGTACTTATCGGGCTAGCGCGGGGTACTCCTACTACGAGCAGTACTTC. It codes for CASSTYRASAGYSYYEQYF.

This clone was recorded once. The chain links TRBV19 to TRBJ1-3, with D hard to call. The CDR3 is 14 amino acids. The germline V gene has CDR1 LNHDA and CDR2 SQIVND (reference sequence). V was clipped by 3 bases and J by 0 bases, with 6 bases between them. The DNA for the CDR3 is TGTGCCAGTAGTATGGTGGGCTCTGGAAACACCATATATTTT. Amino acids: CASSMVGSGNTIYF.

The chain has TRBV5-6 and TRBJ1-4; D is possibly TRBD1 (6 bases). The germline gives CDR1 SGHDT, CDR2 YYEEEE. The CDR3 loop spans 15 amino acids. V gave up 2 bases and J gave up 5 bases, with 13 bases separating them. CDR3 nucleotide sequence: TGTGCCAGCAGCTTCGGGGGGGGCCGAAATGAAAAACTGTTTTTT. Its translation: CASSFGGGRNEKLFF.

This clone was observed a single time. The chain recombines TRBV10-2 with TRBJ1-1; D unclear. In germline, CDR1 is WSHSY, CDR2 SAAADI. V lost 0 bases, J lost 7 bases, and 9 bases lay in between. This CDR3 region has 13 residues. The CDR3 region has the DNA TGCGCCAGCAGTGAGTCGGTAGGGTATGAAGCTTTCTTT. Protein sequence: CASSESVGYEAFF.

The chain is built from TRBV7-9 and TRBJ2-2; TRBD2 matches 9 bases. Germline CDR1 SEHNR, CDR2 FQNEAQ (reference sequence). The CDR3 runs 14 residues. J lost 5 bases, V lost 3 bases, and 1 base had no gene match. This CDR3 is CASSFLAGTGELFF. CDR3 in DNA: TGTGCCAGCAGCTTCCTAGCGGGGACCGGGGAGCTGTTTTTT.

The DNA of the CDR3 is TGTGCCACCGGTACTAACACTGAAGCTTTCTTT. Encoded protein: CATGTNTEAFF. The rearrangement links TRBV19 to TRBJ1-1; no clear D. Trimming shortened V by 10 bases and J by 2 bases, and 8 bases separated the two germline ends. CDR1 is LNHDA, CDR2 SQIVND, per germline (reference sequence). The CDR3 loop spans 11 amino acids. The complete variable domain, with remaining parts taken from reference TRBV19 and TRBJ1-1, reads DGGITQSPKYLFRKEGQNVTLSCEQNLNHDAMYWYRQDPGQGLRLIYYSQIVNDFQKGDIAEGYSVSREKKESFPLTVTSAQKNPTAFYLCATGTNTEAFFGQGTRLTVV.

This clone was recorded a few times. V is TRBV5-8 and J is TRBJ1-2; no reliable D call. This CDR3 region has 14 residues. Germline loops: CDR1 SGHTS, CDR2 YDEGEE. The germline V and J ends were trimmed by 0 bases and 8 bases, with 14 bases remaining between them. The CDR3 DNA reads as TGTGCCAGCAGCTTGGTCACTTCCCCGGGAGGCTACACCTTC. Translated: CASSLVTSPGGYTF.

The rearrangement uses TRBV3-1 (or the pseudogene TRBV3-2) and TRBJ2-7, with 14 bases identical to TRBD2. Losses at the gene ends were 1 base for V and 3 bases for J; bases not matched to a gene: 11. Germline V lookup: CDR1 LGHDT, CDR2 YNNKEL (reference sequence). This CDR3 is 19 amino acids long. The CDR3 DNA is TGTGCCAGCAGCCAAGTTGGGACCGGGACTAGCGGGAGTAACTACGAGCAGTACTTC. It is translated as CASSQVGTGTSGSNYEQYF.

This chain connects TRBV12-3 or TRBV12-4 to TRBJ2-1, with a possible D match to TRBD2 (5 bases). This CDR3 has 13 residues. Trimming pared 10 bases from V and 3 bases from J, leaving 13 bases between. The CDR3, as DNA: TGTGCCATCAGAAACGGGGTCTACAATGAGCAGTTCTTC. It codes for CAIRNGVYNEQFF.

This rearrangement joins TRBV30 to TRBJ1-4, with D unresolved. This CDR3 has 12 residues. The germline V and J ends were trimmed by 0 bases and 8 bases, with 7 bases remaining between them. Germline CDR1 and CDR2: GTSNPN and SVGIG (reference sequence). The CDR3 DNA sequence: TGTGCCTGGAGTGTATCCGGGGAAAAACTGTTTTTT. It encodes CAWSVSGEKLFF.

Here the CDR3 DNA reads TGTGCCAGCAGCTCCCGGGGAATAGGTTCGGGCATATCAGGCTACACCTTC. Translated, it gives CASSSRGIGSGISGYTF. The chain is built from TRBV9 and TRBJ1-2; D unclear. Germline-derived CDR1 and CDR2 are SGDLS and YYNGEE. The CDR3 is 17 amino acids. V was shortened by 4 bases and J by 8 bases, with 27 bases between the two germline ends.

The chain carries TRBV18 and TRBJ1-4, with a tentative D call TRBD1 (5 bases). The CDR3 is 16 residues long. The germline V gene has CDR1 KGHSH and CDR2 LQKENI. Trimming stripped 6 bases from V and 7 bases from J, with 21 bases between. CDR3 protein: CASSEAASGQGEKLFF. As DNA, the CDR3 is TGTGCCAGCTCGGAAGCCGCTTCGGGGCAGGGTGAAAAACTGTTTTTT.

The V call is TRBV27, the J call TRBJ1-6, with D tentatively TRBD1 (6 bases). Germline assignment: CDR1 MNHEY and CDR2 SMNVEV (reference sequence). Deletions cut 3 bases from V and 7 bases from J, with 13 bases between. The CDR3 is made up of 15 amino acids. In DNA, the CDR3 is TGTGCCAGCAGTTTTCGATGGACAGAAAATTCACCCCTCCACTTT. This sequence encodes CASSFRWTENSPLHF.

The table lists this clone with a count of one. The genes are TRBV21-1 and TRBJ2-7; the table's D call, TRBD1, was not checked against the DNA. TRBV21-1 is flagged as a pseudogene. This CDR3 comprises 14 residues. CDR3 sequence: CASSKETNSYEQYF. For the CDR3, the DNA is TGTGCCAGCAGCAAAGAAACAAACTCCTACGAGCAGTACTTC.

This chain links TRBV27 with TRBJ2-3; unclear D gene. The V end was cut by 4 bases, the J end by 0 bases, with 17 bases between. The CDR3 covers 17 residues. From germline, CDR1 is MNHEY and CDR2 SMNVEV (reference sequence). The CDR3 is CASSSPTRGTSTDTQYF. For the CDR3, the DNA is TGTGCCAGCAGTTCTCCTACTCGAGGAACGAGCACAGATACGCAGTATTTT.

The chain carries TRBV7-8 and TRBJ1-2; 8 bases are a match to TRBD1. The V and J ends lost 6 bases and 8 bases, in that order; junction bases with no gene match: 8. The CDR3 is 13 residues long. Germline V CDR1 and CDR2: SGHVS, FQNEAQ. CDR3 bases: TGTGCCAGCAGACCCCGGACAGGGTCCGGCTACACCTTC. Encoded protein: CASRPRTGSGYTF.

The V gene is TRBV16, the J gene TRBJ1-1; D is undetermined. Trimming left V 4 bases short and J 7 bases short, with 10 bases between. Looked up from germline, CDR1 is KGHSY and CDR2 is FQNENV. The CDR3 is 12 amino acids. The chain's CDR3 is CASSPLVSEAFF. Written as DNA, the CDR3 is TGTGCCAGCAGCCCTTTGGTCAGTGAAGCTTTCTTT. The full variable domain, rest sourced from reference TRBV16 and TRBJ1-1, is GEEVAQTPKHLVRGEGQKAKLYCAPIKGHSYVFWYQQVLKNEFKFLISFQNENVFDETGMPKERFSAKCLPNSPCSLEIQATKLEDSAVYFCASSPLVSEAFFGQGTRLTVV.

The chain carries TRBV29-1 and TRBJ2-3; D is unresolved. The CDR3 sequence is 13 residues long. The V end was cut by 5 bases, the J end by 3 bases, with 12 bases between. Germline V CDR1 and CDR2: SQVTM, ANQGSEA. Here the CDR3 DNA reads TGCAGCGTTCCGTGGGGTATGACAGATACGCAGTATTTT. Encoded protein: CSVPWGMTDTQYF.

This clone was counted at least ten times. The chain is built from TRBV6-6 and TRBJ1-1; 10 positions agree with TRBD1. Germline-derived CDR1 and CDR2 are MNHNY and SVGAGI (reference sequence). CDR3 length equals 13 residues. The V gene end was trimmed by 6 bases and the J gene end by 13 bases; junction bases not matched to a gene: 11. In DNA, the CDR3 is TGTGCCAGCAGACTCCCGACAGGGGGCATGGATTTCTTT. It yields the protein CASRLPTGGMDFF.

The table lists this clone with many counts. V usage is TRBV14 and J usage is TRBJ1-1, with D uncertain. With 0 bases removed from V and 14 bases from J, the gap between germline ends came to 16 bases. Germline values: CDR1 SGHDN, CDR2 FVKESK. CDR3 length equals 13 residues. The CDR3: CASSQESGRRYFF. DNA of the CDR3: TGTGCCAGCAGCCAAGAATCCGGTAGGCGATACTTCTTT.

The V and J genes are TRBV7-9 and TRBJ1-6; no clear D gene. This CDR3 comprises 13 residues. The V end lost 2 bases, the J end lost 8 bases, and 7 bases lay between the germline ends. Germline V gene data show CDR1 as SEHNR and CDR2 as FQNEAQ (reference sequence). CDR3 protein: CASSLNRDSPLHF. In nucleotides, the CDR3 is TGTGCCAGCAGCTTAAATAGGGATTCACCCCTCCACTTT.

This clone was picked up one time. V and J are TRBV27 and TRBJ2-1; 9 nucleotides line up with TRBD2. CDR1 and CDR2 from the germline V gene are MNHEY and SMNVEV (reference sequence). The CDR3 extends over 15 amino acids. The V segment lost 4 bases and the J segment 4 bases; nucleotides outside the gene matches: 5. The CDR3 sequence is CASSSAGGSYNEQFF. The CDR3 DNA is TGTGCCAGCAGTTCAGCGGGGGGATCATACAATGAGCAGTTCTTC.

The sample holds one count of this clone. The CDR3 protein is CASSIEGGRETQYF. In DNA form, the CDR3 reads TGTGCCAGTAGTATTGAGGGGGGTCGGGAGACCCAGTACTTC. The J gene is TRBJ2-5, the V gene TRBV19; perhaps D is TRBD1 or TRBD2 (6 bases each). The germline V gene has CDR1 LNHDA and CDR2 SQIVND (reference sequence). Trimming removed 3 bases at V and 5 bases at J, with 13 bases between. The CDR3 is 14 residues long.

The genes are TRBV2 and TRBJ1-4; TRBD1 agrees at 10 bases. CDR1 SNHLY and CDR2 FYNNEI come from the germline V gene. J was trimmed by 7 bases and V by 6 bases; bases with no gene match: 5. This CDR3 has 14 residues. The CDR3, as DNA: TGTGCCAGCAGCGGCGACAGGGGGCGTGAAAAACTGTTTTTT. Amino acids: CASSGDRGREKLFF.

Here the CDR3 reads CASSTGGVEQYF. The CDR3 DNA is TGTGCCAGTAGTACAGGGGGCGTAGAGCAGTACTTC. This chain joins TRBV19 and TRBJ2-7, with 8 bases fitting TRBD1. Germline V lookup: CDR1 LNHDA, CDR2 SQIVND (reference sequence). This CDR3 is built from 12 residues. V was pared by 4 bases and J by 7 bases, with 3 bases of the junction left unmatched.

This clone was observed a handful of times. The chain employs TRBV5-4 and TRBJ2-2, with D perhaps TRBD1 (5 bases). With 0 bases removed from V and 6 bases from J, the gap between germline ends came to 15 bases. From germline, CDR1 is SGHNT and CDR2 YYREEE (reference sequence). The CDR3 is made up of 16 amino acids. The CDR3 loop is CASSLGVRGRAGELFF. DNA of the CDR3: TGTGCCAGCAGCTTGGGGGTTAGGGGTAGGGCCGGGGAGCTGTTTTTT.